Each of the 10 T cell receptor beta chains below was sequenced from the same sample in a study of PD-1 and CTLA-4 blockade in melanoma (dated by TCRdb to the early 2020s). The library was produced with the immunoSEQ multiplex PCR assay. TCRdb mirrors the immuneACCESS table, restricted to in-frame sequences. Some clones are absent from its copies; in checked studies, under half trace to an unresolved V gene, and the reason for the others is unknown. The sample table records 25,000 to 30,000 clones; 85% to 90% of these occur just once. The top ten clonotypes cover 8% to 9.5% of the sample. Sample: CD8+ T cells from peripheral blood, taken before anti-PD-1 treatment. The origin of the receptors is a human donor with melanoma.

This clone was found once. One end of the junction fails to match germline, which may point to a read error. The rearrangement links TRBV7-9 to TRBJ2-7, with D unclear. The CDR3 covers 15 residues. Germline CDR1 and CDR2: SEHNR and FQNEAQ (reference sequence). The CDR3, as DNA: TGTGCCAGCAGCTTAGCCACACTACGCTCCAACGAGCAGTACTTC. Protein product: CASSLATLRSNEQYF.

The V and J genes are TRBV27 and TRBJ1-2; possibly TRBD1 for D (6 bases). Trimming removed 5 bases from V and 1 base from J, with 11 bases in between. The germline gives CDR1 MNHEY, CDR2 SMNVEV (reference sequence). This CDR3 region has 14 residues. CDR3 region: CASSPGQSNYGYTF. DNA of the CDR3: TGTGCCAGCAGTCCCGGACAGAGTAACTATGGCTACACCTTC.

This chain connects TRBV25-1 to TRBJ2-2; D gene ambiguous. The CDR3 has 10 amino acids. V was pared by 5 bases and J by 7 bases, with 2 bases between. Looked up from germline, CDR1 is MGHDK and CDR2 is SYGVNS. CDR3 bases: TGTGCCAGCAGTAACGGGGAGCTGTTTTTT. Translated, it gives CASSNGELFF.

This chain uses TRBV28 with TRBJ1-5; possible D gene TRBD1, 5 bases. The V end lost 3 bases, the J end lost 5 bases, and 14 bases lay between the germline ends. Germline V gene lookup returns CDR1 MDHEN and CDR2 SYDVKM. The CDR3 is 15 residues long. In DNA form, the CDR3 reads TGTGCCAGCAGTTTCTACGACAGCGTCGATCAGCCCCAGCATTTT. Amino acids: CASSFYDSVDQPQHF. Based on the CDR3 plus reference TRBV28 and TRBJ1-5, the full variable domain is DVKVTQSSRYLVKRTGEKVFLECVQDMDHENMFWYRQDPGLGLRLIYFSYDVKMKEKGDIPEGYSVSREKKERFSLILESASTNQTSMYLCASSFYDSVDQPQHFGDGTRLSIL.

The genes are TRBV6-5 and TRBJ2-3, with 9 bases matching TRBD2. J was trimmed by 3 bases and V by 5 bases; bases with no gene match: 6. The CDR3 consists of 15 residues. The V gene's germline CDR1 is MNHEY and CDR2 SVGAGI. This CDR3 reads CASSPLAGVTDTQYF. The CDR3, as DNA: TGTGCCAGCAGTCCTTTAGCGGGAGTAACAGATACGCAGTATTTT.

The chain links TRBV11-2 to TRBJ1-1; weak D call: TRBD1 (6 bases). The CDR3 has 15 residues. V was cut by 5 bases and J by 1 base, with 14 bases left in between. CDR1 is SGHAT, CDR2 FQNNGV, per germline. CDR3 DNA sequence: TGTGCCAGCAGCCCAGGGGCAGAAGGGAACACTGAAGCTTTCTTT. It encodes CASSPGAEGNTEAFF.

This clone has just one count. In nucleotides, the CDR3 is TGTGCCAGCAGCTCCTCACTCTATCAGCCCCAGCATTTT. Encoded protein: CASSSSLYQPQHF. The chain combines TRBV13 with TRBJ1-5; D gene unclear. The CDR3 consists of 13 residues. Germline CDR1 reads PRHDT; CDR2 reads FYEKMQ (reference sequence). V was shortened by 4 bases and J by 5 bases, with 9 bases between the two germline ends.

The chain combines TRBV23-1 with TRBJ2-1, with D perhaps assigned TRBD1 or TRBD2 (6 bases each). TRBV23-1 is marked as an open reading frame, function uncertain. The CDR3 has 13 amino acids. V was trimmed by 3 bases and J by 8 bases, leaving 11 bases between them. The CDR3 protein is CASSHGGLHEQFF. DNA for the CDR3: TGCGCCAGCAGTCATGGGGGGCTCCATGAGCAGTTCTTC.

The DNA for the CDR3 is TGTGCCAGCAGCGCACAGGGAAGCAATCAGCCCCAGCATTTT. It translates to CASSAQGSNQPQHF. The V and J genes are TRBV9 and TRBJ1-5; possibly TRBD1 for D (6 bases). The V gene lost 3 bases and the J gene lost 1 base, with 8 bases spanning the gap. The CDR3 covers 14 residues. Germline CDR1 is SGDLS and CDR2 is YYNGEE.

The chain recombines TRBV18 with TRBJ2-7; perhaps TRBD1 as D (6 bases). Trimming removed 3 bases at V and 3 bases at J, with 18 bases between. Germline-derived CDR1 and CDR2 are KGHSH and LQKENI. This CDR3 comprises 16 residues. The CDR3 DNA sequence: TGTGCCAGCTCACCCAAGCCGGACAGCCTCCTCTACGAGCAGTACTTC. Residues: CASSPKPDSLLYEQYF.